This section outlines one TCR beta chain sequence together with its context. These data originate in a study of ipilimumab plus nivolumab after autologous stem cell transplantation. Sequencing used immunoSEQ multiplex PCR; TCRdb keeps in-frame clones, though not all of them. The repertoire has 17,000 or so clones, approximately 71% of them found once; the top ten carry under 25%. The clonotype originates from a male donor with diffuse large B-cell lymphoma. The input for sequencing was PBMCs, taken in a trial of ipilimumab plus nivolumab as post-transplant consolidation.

The DNA of the CDR3 is TGTGCCAGCAGCTCCTCCGGGACTATAAATGAGCAGTTCTTC. Protein sequence: CASSSSGTINEQFF. This chain connects TRBV5-6 to TRBJ2-1; 7 bases fit TRBD2. The V gene's germline CDR1 is SGHDT and CDR2 YYEEEE. The J segment lost 7 bases and the V segment lost 3 bases, leaving 7 bases of the junction unmatched. The length of the CDR3 is 14 residues.